This TCR beta chain was documented in a study of OX40 agonist ivuxolimab in advanced cancers. Study in general: Ivuxolimab is an agonistic anti-OX40 (CD134) antibody, and patients were treated with it. Findings of the study overall: Dose levels from 0.1 to 3.0 mg/kg saw CD4+ and CD8+ blood T cells expand clonally by week 6.

Measured with immunoSEQ multiplex PCR; TCRdb has only the in-frame clones, and not every one. The data hold roughly 90,000 clones, with 91% observed a single time. This clone occurred once. Its antigen is undetermined. Researchers took blood at baseline, on cycle 4 day 1, and on cycle 7 day 1. The germline V gene has CDR1 KGHSH and CDR2 LQKENI. This CDR3 contains 17 residues. The V gene end was trimmed by 2 bases and the J gene end by 1 base; junction bases not matched to a gene: 8. This sequence joins TRBV18 and TRBJ1-5; 7 nucleotides agree with TRBD1. The sequence was obtained from an adult with an advanced solid tumor such as melanoma, head and neck, liver or kidney cancer. The sample was CD4+ or CD8+ T cells sorted from blood, taken in a trial of the OX40 agonist ivuxolimab. DNA for the CDR3: TGTGCCAGCTCACCAGCGACAGGGTGGGGGAGCAATCAGCCCCAGCATTTT. This sequence encodes CASSPATGWGSNQPQHF.